Given below is one T cell receptor beta chain in context. Its antigen is unknown. Trimming took 6 bases from V and 9 from J, leaving 15 bases between them. Per germline, CDR1 MDHEN and CDR2 SYDVKM. The CDR3 extends over 13 amino acids. Using immunoSEQ multiplex PCR, the repertoire was profiled, and TCRdb retains in-frame clones only, with some absent. The sample lists under 650,000 clones; about 95% were seen once. This specimen belongs to a study of shared clonotypes between healthy human individuals. On the study more broadly: CD4 naive and CD4 memory each took three plates per donor, while CD8 naive took two and CD8 memory one. Whole-study results and caveats: It was anticipated that sequencing depth would influence how many clonotypes donors shared. The sharing of roughly 5% of naive CD4 clonotypes was seen across a few donors.

The J gene is TRBJ2-1, the V gene TRBV28; D uncertain. This sequence originates from a woman in her 30s in good health. The sample was naive CD4+ T cells sorted from blood. Stated subset: CD45RA+ positively selected. This chain's CDR3 is CASSELGLGEQFF. The CDR3 coding sequence is TGTGCCAGCAGCGAACTGGGGTTGGGTGAGCAGTTCTTC.